This T cell receptor beta chain was recovered during a study of metastatic and nonmetastatic thyroid tumors. The study, taken as a whole, reports: Patients with malignant thyroid tumors reportedly had significantly higher TCR beta diversity than those with benign nodules, in blood and tumor.

Patients were all untreated before their thyroid surgery. This clone was seen at least ten times. The antigen is not known. TCRdb re-called clones via MiXCR from the PCR reads. This sample carries 17,000 or so clones, under 25% of them seen once, and the ten largest clones take about 15%. V shed 6 bases, J shed 3 bases, and the junction held 11 bases outside the gene matches. CDR3 size: 15 residues. Germline V CDR1 and CDR2: SGHDN, FVKESK. Material: tumor tissue. The rearrangement joins TRBV14 to TRBJ2-7, with 7 bases that match TRBD2. The receptor was derived from a female donor with papillary thyroid cancer or a benign thyroid nodule (not recorded which). Some clones in this sample may be carry-over from other donors' samples. For the CDR3, the DNA is TGTGCCAGCAGTCAGCCGGGGAGGGCCTTCTACGAGCAGTACTTC. Translation: CASSQPGRAFYEQYF.